This T cell receptor (beta chain) was obtained from a study of cytotoxic CD8 clonotypes in ibrutinib-treated CLL. Whole-study context: Treatment had run for a median about twelve months, range 6 to 36, when response samples were taken. Whole-study findings and limits: Under treatment, the uncommon public clonotypes either contracted or remained stable.

Trimming shortened V by 0 bases and J by 0 bases, and 9 bases separated the two germline ends. Germline CDR1 LGHNA, CDR2 YSLEER. This CDR3 spans 16 amino acids. Sequencing was designed to attain a depth spanning 1 in 200,000 to 1 in 1 million T cells. Only in-frame clones appear in the TCRdb table, and some are missing; sequencing was by immunoSEQ multiplex PCR. Found here are some 290,000 clones, around four fifths of them singletons; the top ten hold 6.5% to 8%. On this clone itself: Its antigen is as yet unknown.

The source is a human donor with chronic lymphocytic leukemia. The material was PBMCs, obtained before ibrutinib treatment. The rearrangement links TRBV4-3 to TRBJ2-1; no reliable D call. The CDR3 sequence is CASSQEHFSSYNEQFF. The CDR3 nucleotides read TGCGCCAGCAGCCAAGAACACTTCAGCTCCTACAATGAGCAGTTCTTC.